This TCR beta chain appears in the sequencing data of a study of PD-1 blockade in classical Hodgkin lymphoma. About this clone itself: The antigen remains unidentified.

Data came from immunoSEQ multiplex PCR; TCRdb stores just in-frame clones and leaves some out. The repertoire holds 15,000 to 20,000 clones, with roughly three quarters as singletons. All patients experienced relapse after autologous stem cell transplantation, and brentuximab vedotin exposure was variable. Points from the study as a whole: When nivolumab was started under 1 year after ASCT, patients were excluded.

Here the sequenced sample was peripheral blood mononuclear cells (PBMCs), taken before the second cycle of nivolumab. The sequence came from a human donor with classical Hodgkin lymphoma.

CDR3 sequence (DNA): TGTGCCAGCAGCTATTCCGGGGCTAGCGCCTACAATGAGCAGTTCTTC. Translated, it gives CASSYSGASAYNEQFF. This chain connects TRBV28 to TRBJ2-1, with D maybe TRBD2 (6 bases). CDR3 length equals 16 residues. V lost 6 bases and J 2 bases, leaving 17 bases between the germline ends. Germline V lookup: CDR1 MDHEN, CDR2 SYDVKM.